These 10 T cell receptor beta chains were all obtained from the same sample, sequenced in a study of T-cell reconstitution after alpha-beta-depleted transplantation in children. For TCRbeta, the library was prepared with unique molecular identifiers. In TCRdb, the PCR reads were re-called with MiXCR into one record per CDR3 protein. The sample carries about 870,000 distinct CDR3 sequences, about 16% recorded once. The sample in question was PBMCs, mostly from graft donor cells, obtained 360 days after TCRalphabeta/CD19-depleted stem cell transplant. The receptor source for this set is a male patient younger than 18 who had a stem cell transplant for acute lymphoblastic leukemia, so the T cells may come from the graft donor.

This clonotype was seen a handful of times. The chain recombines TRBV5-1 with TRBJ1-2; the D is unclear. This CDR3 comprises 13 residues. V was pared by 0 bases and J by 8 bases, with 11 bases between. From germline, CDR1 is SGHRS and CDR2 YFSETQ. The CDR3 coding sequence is TGCGCCAGCAGCTTGGTTATAAGGGCGGGCTACACCTTC. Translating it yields CASSLVIRAGYTF.

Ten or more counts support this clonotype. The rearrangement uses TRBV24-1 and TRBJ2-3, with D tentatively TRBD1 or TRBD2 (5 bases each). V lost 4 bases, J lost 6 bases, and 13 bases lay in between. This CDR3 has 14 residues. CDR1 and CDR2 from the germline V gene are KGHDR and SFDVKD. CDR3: CATSETTGADTQYF. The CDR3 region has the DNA TGTGCCACCAGTGAAACGACCGGGGCTGATACGCAGTATTTT.

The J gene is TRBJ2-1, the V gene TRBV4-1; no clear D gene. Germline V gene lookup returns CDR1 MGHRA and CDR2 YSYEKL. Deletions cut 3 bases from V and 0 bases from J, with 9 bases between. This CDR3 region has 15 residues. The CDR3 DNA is TGCGCCAGCAGCCATACTGATGGCTCCTACAATGAGCAGTTCTTC. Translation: CASSHTDGSYNEQFF.

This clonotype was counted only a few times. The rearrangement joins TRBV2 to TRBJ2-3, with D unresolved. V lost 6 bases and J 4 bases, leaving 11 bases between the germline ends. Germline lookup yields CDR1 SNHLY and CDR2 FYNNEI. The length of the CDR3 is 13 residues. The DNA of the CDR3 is TGTGCCAGCAGACCTGGACCTGCAGATACGCAGTATTTT. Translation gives CASRPGPADTQYF.

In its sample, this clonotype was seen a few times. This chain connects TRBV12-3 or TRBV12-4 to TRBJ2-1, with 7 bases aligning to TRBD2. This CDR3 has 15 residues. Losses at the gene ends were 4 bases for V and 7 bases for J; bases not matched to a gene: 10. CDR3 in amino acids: CASSSSGTTRNEQFF. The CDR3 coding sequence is TGTGCCAGCAGTTCCTCCGGGACTACTCGAAATGAGCAGTTCTTC.

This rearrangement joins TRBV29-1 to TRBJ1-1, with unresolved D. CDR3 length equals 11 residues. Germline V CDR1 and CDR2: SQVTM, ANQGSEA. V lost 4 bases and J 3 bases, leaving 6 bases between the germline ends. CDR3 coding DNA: TGCAGCGTTGTAAGGGACACTGAAGCTTTCTTT. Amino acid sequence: CSVVRDTEAFF.

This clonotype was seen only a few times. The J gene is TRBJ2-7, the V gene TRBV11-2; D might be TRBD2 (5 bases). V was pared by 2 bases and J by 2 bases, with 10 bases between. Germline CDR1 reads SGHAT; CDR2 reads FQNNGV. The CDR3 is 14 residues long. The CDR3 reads CASSLIGNAYEQYF. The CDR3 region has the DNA TGTGCCAGCAGCTTAATCGGGAACGCCTACGAGCAGTACTTC.

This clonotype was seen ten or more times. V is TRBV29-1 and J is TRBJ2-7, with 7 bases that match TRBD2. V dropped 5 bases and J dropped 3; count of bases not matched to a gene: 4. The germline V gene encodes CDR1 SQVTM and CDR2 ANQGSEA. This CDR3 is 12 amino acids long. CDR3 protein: CSVIRGDYEQYF. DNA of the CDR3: TGCAGCGTTATACGGGGGGACTACGAGCAGTACTTC.

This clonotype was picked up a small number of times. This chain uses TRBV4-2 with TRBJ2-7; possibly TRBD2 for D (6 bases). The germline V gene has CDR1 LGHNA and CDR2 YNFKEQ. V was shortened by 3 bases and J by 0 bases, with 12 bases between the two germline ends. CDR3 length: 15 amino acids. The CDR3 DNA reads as TGTGCCAGCAGCCAGCGGGACGCGAGCTCCTACGAGCAGTACTTC. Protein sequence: CASSQRDASSYEQYF.

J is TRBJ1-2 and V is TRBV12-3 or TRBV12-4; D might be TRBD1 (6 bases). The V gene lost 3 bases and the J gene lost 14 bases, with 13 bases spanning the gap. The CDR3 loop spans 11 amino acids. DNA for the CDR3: TGTGCCAGCAGTTTCGGGGGCGGGGGGACCTTC. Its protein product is CASSFGGGGTF.